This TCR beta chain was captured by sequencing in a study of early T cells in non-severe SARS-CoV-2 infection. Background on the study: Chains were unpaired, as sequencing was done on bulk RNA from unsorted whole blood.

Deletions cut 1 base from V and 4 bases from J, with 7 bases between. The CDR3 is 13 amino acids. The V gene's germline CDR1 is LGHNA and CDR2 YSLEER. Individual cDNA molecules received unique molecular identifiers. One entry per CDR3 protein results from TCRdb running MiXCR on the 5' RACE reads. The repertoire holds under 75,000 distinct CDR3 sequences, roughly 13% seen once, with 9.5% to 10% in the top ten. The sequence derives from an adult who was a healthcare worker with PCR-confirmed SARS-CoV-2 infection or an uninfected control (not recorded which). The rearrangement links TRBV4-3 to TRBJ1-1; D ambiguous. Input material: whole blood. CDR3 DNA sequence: TGCGCCAGCAGCCAAGCCCACGCCACTGAAGCTTTCTTT. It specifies CASSQAHATEAFF.